The T cell receptor beta chain described here comes from a study of CD8 T cells in Susac syndrome. High-throughput TCR beta sequencing covered peripheral CD8+ and CD4+ T cells. The individuals used as controls were healthy donors who had been matched for both age and sex. TEMRA cells were FACS-enriched, while CD8+ and CD4+ T cells were negatively isolated. When the RNA was reverse transcribed, random hexamers were used with an input of roughly 0.45 to 1 ug. TCRdb ran MiXCR on the immunoSEQ multiplex PCR reads and lists one entry per CDR3 protein. The sample consists of approximately 110,000 distinct CDR3 sequences, over 85% of them appearing once. The CDR3 loop spans 11 amino acids. Looked up from germline, CDR1 is SNHLY and CDR2 is FYNNEI. V was trimmed by 8 bases and J by 11 bases, leaving 13 bases between them.

The source is a human donor in good health. V and J are TRBV2 and TRBJ2-1; a possible D gene is TRBD2 (6 bases). The material sequenced was CD4+ T cells from PBMCs. The DNA of the CDR3 is TGTGCCAGCTTGGGGACTTCCCAGCAGTTCTTC. As protein: CASLGTSQQFF.